The subject of this entry is one T cell receptor beta chain. Profiling relied on immunoSEQ multiplex PCR, and the TCRdb table lists in-frame clones only, not all of them. The top ten clones hold under 8.5% of a sample with about 340,000 clones, less than 90% of them seen once. This specimen comes from a study of blood T cell repertoires in COVID-19. Overall study context: The study drew acute and convalescent COVID-19 samples from the United States, Italy and Spain.

Patients from Seattle were sampled longitudinally, starting during active infection. This CDR3 contains 16 residues. V shed 5 bases, J shed 2 bases, and the junction held 4 bases outside the gene matches. Germline-derived CDR1 and CDR2 are KGHSH and LQKENI. Input material: peripheral blood. The clonotype comes from a woman aged 60-75 years with COVID-19, enrolled during active disease. V is TRBV18 and J is TRBJ2-3, with 13 bases identical to TRBD2. CDR3 nucleotides: TGTGCCAGCTCATGGACTAGCGGGGGAGTCACAGATACGCAGTATTTT. Its translation is CASSWTSGGVTDTQYF.